One and the same sample provided the 31 T cell receptor beta chains below, sequenced in a study of shared clonotypes between healthy human individuals. Measured with immunoSEQ multiplex PCR; TCRdb has only the in-frame clones, and not every one. The repertoire includes some 2.1 million clones, roughly 96% of them detected once, and more than 0.1% sits in the top ten. Sequenced material: naive CD4+ T cells sorted from blood. Regarding subset: CD45RA+ positively selected. All receptors come from a man in his late teens or twenties in good health.

The V call is TRBV27, the J call TRBJ1-6; 8 bases fit TRBD1. With 3 bases clipped from V and 7 bases from J, the junction kept 5 bases outside the gene matches. The CDR3 is 15 residues long. Germline V gene lookup returns CDR1 MNHEY and CDR2 SMNVEV (reference sequence). The CDR3 bases are TGTGCCAGCAGTTTGCGGACAGGGAGCAATTCACCCCTCCACTTT. Its translation: CASSLRTGSNSPLHF.

V gene TRBV7-8 combines with J gene TRBJ1-6; D is unresolved. Germline CDR1 reads SGHVS; CDR2 reads FQNEAQ. This CDR3 has 15 residues. V was cut by 6 bases and J by 7 bases, with 16 bases left in between. This chain's CDR3 is CASRHYEVENSPLHF. In DNA, the CDR3 is TGTGCCAGCAGGCATTATGAAGTCGAGAATTCACCCCTCCACTTT.

This chain connects TRBV19 to TRBJ2-7; 7 bases line up with TRBD1. V dropped 5 bases and J dropped 0; count of bases not matched to a gene: 7. Germline CDR1 LNHDA, CDR2 SQIVND (reference sequence). CDR3 size: 15 residues. CDR3 DNA sequence: TGTGCCAGTAGTCTCGGACAGGCCACCTCCTACGAGCAGTACTTC. Amino acids: CASSLGQATSYEQYF.

This chain uses TRBV28 with TRBJ1-5; 11 nucleotides match TRBD1. J was trimmed by 5 bases and V by 3 bases; bases with no gene match: 3. The CDR3 loop spans 15 amino acids. CDR1 MDHEN and CDR2 SYDVKM come from the germline V gene. CDR3: CASSFGTGGDQPQHF. CDR3 DNA: TGTGCCAGCAGTTTCGGGACAGGGGGGGATCAGCCCCAGCATTTT.

The chain uses TRBV10-1 and TRBJ1-1; 9 bases fit TRBD1. Germline CDR1 is WNHNN and CDR2 is SYGVQD (reference sequence). The CDR3 runs 13 residues. Germline trimming cut 6 bases from V and 5 bases from J; bases unmatched to any gene: 4. This CDR3 reads CASRRTGETEAFF. DNA of the CDR3: TGCGCCAGCAGGAGGACAGGGGAGACTGAAGCTTTCTTT.

CDR3 loop: CASSPGGPSGSRVYEQYF. Written as DNA, the CDR3 is TGTGCCAGCAGCCCAGGGGGGCCTAGCGGGAGCAGGGTCTACGAGCAGTACTTC. This chain joins TRBV5-6 and TRBJ2-7; 10 bases map to TRBD2. The CDR3 is 18 amino acids. Germline lookup yields CDR1 SGHDT and CDR2 YYEEEE. Trimming at V came to 4 bases and at J to 3 bases, leaving 16 bases not matched to a gene.

The chain couples TRBV29-1 to TRBJ1-3; D is undetermined. CDR1 is SQVTM and CDR2 is ANQGSEA in the germline V gene. The CDR3 is 13 residues long. Trimming shortened V by 4 bases and J by 3 bases, and 10 bases separated the two germline ends. The chain's CDR3 is CSVGVVGGNTIYF. As DNA, the CDR3 is TGCAGCGTTGGGGTCGTGGGTGGAAACACCATATATTTT.

The rearrangement links TRBV7-2 to TRBJ2-2; no definite D call. Between the trimmed V and J ends, which lost 5 bases and 7 bases, there was a span of 8 bases. The length of the CDR3 is 12 residues. The V gene's germline CDR1 is SGHTA and CDR2 FQGNSA. This CDR3 is CASSHEVGELFF. The CDR3 region has the DNA TGTGCCAGCAGCCACGAGGTCGGGGAGCTGTTTTTT. Full variable domain (missing parts from reference TRBV7-2 and TRBJ2-2): GAGVSQSPSNKVTEKGKDVELRCDPISGHTALYWYRQSLGQGLEFLIYFQGNSAPDKSGLPSDRFSAERTGGSVSTLTIQRTQQEDSAVYLCASSHEVGELFFGEGSRLTVL.

This chain connects TRBV28 to TRBJ1-4, with TRBD1 as a possible D gene (5 bases). The CDR3 contains 14 residues. Trimming took 5 bases from V and 8 from J, leaving 15 bases between them. The germline CDR1 and CDR2 sequences are MDHEN and SYDVKM. CDR3 nucleotide sequence: TGTGCCAGCAGTCCAGGGACTCGGGGAGAAAAACTGTTTTTT. It specifies CASSPGTRGEKLFF.

This chain connects TRBV28 to TRBJ1-2; D gene uncertain. The ends were cut back, 8 bases at V and 2 bases at J, with 12 bases in the middle. The CDR3 runs to 13 residues. CDR1 MDHEN and CDR2 SYDVKM come from the germline V gene. This CDR3 reads CASYNGTNYGYTF. CDR3 in DNA: TGTGCCAGCTACAACGGTACCAACTATGGCTACACCTTC.

Comments on this clone: The sample carries other DNA sequences with the same CDR3. This rearrangement joins TRBV28 to TRBJ1-5; 7 bases are shared with TRBD1. The germline CDR1 and CDR2 sequences are MDHEN and SYDVKM. With V trimmed by 2 bases and J by 3 bases, 1 base remained unmatched. The CDR3 length is 14 residues. The DNA of the CDR3 is TGTGCCAGCAGTTTAGGACAGGACAATCAGCCCCAGCATTTT. It specifies CASSLGQDNQPQHF.

The chain joins TRBV6-5 to TRBJ2-3; D remains unclear. Looked up from germline, CDR1 is MNHEY and CDR2 is SVGAGI. Trimming pared 0 bases from V and 1 base from J, leaving 8 bases between. The CDR3 sequence is 15 residues long. The DNA of the CDR3 is TGTGCCAGCAGTTACTCGGATCCCCGCACAGATACGCAGTATTTT. Translation gives CASSYSDPRTDTQYF.

The J gene is TRBJ1-4, the V gene TRBV5-1, with a possible D match to TRBD1 (6 bases). The CDR3 is 15 amino acids. CDR1 and CDR2 from the germline V gene are SGHRS and YFSETQ. Trimming removed 0 bases from V and 7 bases from J, with 13 bases in between. DNA of the CDR3: TGCGCCAGCAGCTTGGAGTCGGGGGCGGCTGAAAAACTGTTTTTT. This gives the protein CASSLESGAAEKLFF.

This chain uses TRBV4-1 with TRBJ1-4, with 9 nucleotides matching TRBD1. Germline CDR1 reads MGHRA; CDR2 reads YSYEKL. Unmatched junction bases numbered 6, after V lost 0 bases and J lost 4 bases. There are 17 residues in the CDR3. Here the CDR3 reads CASSQDPGQGLNEKLFF. The CDR3 DNA is TGCGCCAGCAGCCAAGACCCGGGACAGGGCCTTAATGAAAAACTGTTTTTT.

This chain connects TRBV7-2 to TRBJ1-1; D perhaps matches TRBD1 (6 bases). Per germline, CDR1 SGHTA and CDR2 FQGNSA. CDR3 length: 13 amino acids. V gave up 2 bases and J gave up 5 bases, with 9 bases separating them. CDR3 in amino acids: CASSLSGVTEAFF. The CDR3 DNA sequence: TGTGCCAGCAGCTTATCAGGGGTGACTGAAGCTTTCTTT.

This chain links TRBV30 with TRBJ2-7, with a tentative D call TRBD1 (6 bases). Germline-derived CDR1 and CDR2 are GTSNPN and SVGIG (reference sequence). Between the trimmed V and J ends, which lost 4 bases and 0 bases, there was a span of 16 bases. The CDR3 spans 15 residues. CDR3 residues: CAWKGTHLGSYEQYF. CDR3 bases: TGTGCCTGGAAGGGGACACATCTAGGCTCCTACGAGCAGTACTTC. Variable domain in full (rest from reference TRBV30 and TRBJ2-7): SQTIHQWPATLVQPVGSPLSLECTVEGTSNPNLYWYRQAAGRGLQLLFYSVGIGQISSEVPQNLSASRPQDRQFILSSKKLLLSDSGFYLCAWKGTHLGSYEQYFGPGTRLTVT.

The chain couples TRBV10-1 to TRBJ1-3, with D unresolved. Between the trimmed V and J ends, which lost 6 bases and 4 bases, there was a span of 16 bases. Looked up from germline, CDR1 is WNHNN and CDR2 is SYGVQD (reference sequence). The CDR3 totals 15 residues. CDR3 coding DNA: TGCGCCAGCAGCGAAGACACAGCGAACGGAAACACCATATATTTT. This translates into CASSEDTANGNTIYF.

The chain carries TRBV11-3 and TRBJ2-5; TRBD1 matches 8 bases. This CDR3 has 17 amino acids. The J segment lost 6 bases and the V segment lost 5 bases, leaving 17 bases of the junction unmatched. The V gene's germline CDR1 is SGHNT and CDR2 YENEEA. The CDR3: CASSEGHGTGVGKTQYF. The CDR3 DNA sequence: TGTGCCAGCAGCGAAGGGCACGGGACAGGCGTGGGAAAGACCCAGTACTTC. The full variable domain, completed using reference TRBV11-3 and TRBJ2-5, is EAGVVQSPRYKIIEKKQPVAFWCNPISGHNTLYWYLQNLGQGPELLIRYENEEAVDDSQLPKDRFSAERLKGVDSTLKIQPAELGDSAVYLCASSEGHGTGVGKTQYFGPGTRLLVL.

Concerning this clone: A read error may account for a junction end that differs from germline. The chain carries TRBV19 and TRBJ1-5, with D maybe TRBD1 (6 bases). The CDR3 consists of 13 residues. Per germline, CDR1 LNHDA and CDR2 SQIVND (reference sequence). CDR3 loop: CASSKQGKQPQHF. CDR3 nucleotide sequence: TGTGCCAGTAGTAAACAGGGCAAGCAGCCCCAGCATTTT.

The chain couples TRBV19 to TRBJ2-3; TRBD2 agrees at 9 bases. Per the germline V gene, CDR1 is LNHDA and CDR2 is SQIVND (reference sequence). The CDR3 is made up of 15 amino acids. The V gene end was trimmed by 7 bases and the J gene end by 0 bases; junction bases not matched to a gene: 5. DNA of the CDR3: TGTGCCAGTAATGATCTAGCGGGGAGCACAGATACGCAGTATTTT. This encodes CASNDLAGSTDTQYF.

The chain is built from TRBV30 and TRBJ1-2; D is undetermined. Trimming left V 5 bases short and J 0 bases short, with 10 bases between. The CDR3 length is 13 residues. CDR1 is GTSNPN, CDR2 SVGIG, per germline (reference sequence). CDR3 sequence reads: CAWGKITNYGYTF. In DNA form, the CDR3 reads TGTGCCTGGGGAAAGATTACTAACTATGGCTACACCTTC.

CDR3 residues: CASSQERSATNEKLFF. CDR3 coding DNA: TGTGCCAGCAGCCAAGAAAGGTCTGCAACTAATGAAAAACTGTTTTTT. This chain links TRBV4-2 with TRBJ1-4; D is undetermined. V was pared by 0 bases and J by 0 bases, with 8 bases between. This CDR3 comprises 16 residues. CDR1 and CDR2 from the germline V gene are LGHNA and YNFKEQ.

The chain is built from TRBV9 and TRBJ1-6, with a possible D match to TRBD1 (6 bases). Germline CDR1 SGDLS, CDR2 YYNGEE. V lost 0 bases and J lost 0, with 10 bases in between. This CDR3 is built from 17 residues. CDR3 protein: CASSVEQGSSYNSPLHF. CDR3 in DNA: TGTGCCAGCAGCGTAGAGCAGGGGAGCTCCTATAATTCACCCCTCCACTTT.

V is TRBV5-4 and J is TRBJ2-7; possibly TRBD1 for D (5 bases). V lost 0 bases to trimming and J lost 4 bases, with 14 bases between them. Germline CDR1 SGHNT, CDR2 YYREEE (reference sequence). There are 15 residues in the CDR3. The CDR3 bases are TGTGCCAGCAGCTTGGATCCACAGGACACATACGAGCAGTACTTC. Translating gives CASSLDPQDTYEQYF.

V is TRBV6-4 and J is TRBJ1-6; D is unclear. This CDR3 spans 15 amino acids. V lost 0 bases to trimming and J lost 3 bases, with 6 bases between them. From germline, CDR1 is MRHNA and CDR2 SNTAGT. CDR3 sequence reads: CASSDSSVYNSPLHF. The CDR3 nucleotides read TGTGCCAGCAGTGACTCAAGCGTCTATAATTCACCCCTCCACTTT.

Points on this clone: This could be a read error, since a much larger clone is one nucleotide away. CDR3 protein: CASSFDRDRAFF. The CDR3 DNA follows: TGCGCCAGCAGCTTCGACAGGGATAGGGCTTTCTTT. V and J are TRBV5-1 and TRBJ1-1; 7 bases are shared with TRBD1. Germline values: CDR1 SGHRS, CDR2 YFSETQ. Trimming cost V 2 bases and J 11 bases; bases outside gene matches: 6. This CDR3 is built from 12 residues.

The rearrangement links TRBV5-4 to TRBJ1-2, with 7 bases identical to TRBD1. This CDR3 comprises 15 residues. Trimming cost V 4 bases and J 2 bases; bases outside gene matches: 8. Germline CDR1 and CDR2: SGHNT and YYREEE (reference sequence). CDR3: CASSPGQSGNYGYTF. CDR3 DNA sequence: TGTGCCAGCAGCCCGGGACAGTCGGGAAACTATGGCTACACCTTC.

V usage is TRBV6-1 and J usage is TRBJ2-7, with TRBD1 matching over 7 bases. The CDR3 sequence is 14 residues long. The ends lost 2 bases at V and 5 bases at J; junction bases unmatched: 6. Germline V gene lookup returns CDR1 MNHNS and CDR2 SASEGT. CDR3 DNA sequence: TGTGCCAGCAGTGAACTCGACAGGGCCCACGAGCAGTACTTC. This encodes CASSELDRAHEQYF.

Notes on this clone: This CDR3 is also generated by other DNA sequences in the sample. The J gene is TRBJ1-2, the V gene TRBV20-1; D perhaps matches TRBD1 (5 bases). From germline, CDR1 is DFQATT and CDR2 SNEGSKA (reference sequence). This CDR3 is built from 11 residues. V was trimmed by 3 bases and J by 6 bases, leaving 8 bases between them. CDR3 DNA: TGCAGTGCTAGTTTAGGGGATGGCTACACCTTC. It yields the protein CSASLGDGYTF.

V gene TRBV7-2 combines with J gene TRBJ1-4, with D possibly TRBD1 on 6 matching bases. With 3 bases removed from V and 7 bases from J, the gap between germline ends came to 15 bases. This CDR3 spans 15 amino acids. The germline V gene has CDR1 SGHTA and CDR2 FQGNSA. The CDR3 is CASSFAQGGGEKLFF. The CDR3 DNA is TGTGCCAGCAGCTTCGCACAGGGAGGGGGTGAAAAACTGTTTTTT.

This chain joins TRBV11-2 and TRBJ1-1; D is uncertain. V was pared by 3 bases and J by 2 bases, with 7 bases between. The CDR3 runs 13 residues. Germline V CDR1 and CDR2: SGHAT, FQNNGV. The CDR3: CASSFTDNTEAFF. The CDR3 bases are TGTGCCAGCAGCTTTACAGACAACACTGAAGCTTTCTTT.